One and the same sample provided the 4 T cell receptor beta chains below, sequenced in a study of radiotherapy plus CTLA-4 blockade in lung cancer. Some clones are missing from TCRdb's copy, which holds only in-frame ones; the method was immunoSEQ multiplex PCR. The sample holds 95,000 to 150,000 clones, 85% to 90% seen once. The sample was peripheral blood, taken from a patient treated with radiotherapy plus ipilimumab. Receptors originate from a human donor with non-small cell lung cancer that progressed on radiotherapy plus ipilimumab.

The chain is built from TRBV7-8 and TRBJ2-7; 8 bases fit TRBD2. Germline V CDR1 and CDR2: SGHVS, FQNEAQ. V dropped 1 base and J dropped 5; count of bases not matched to a gene: 4. The CDR3 consists of 14 residues. The CDR3 DNA follows: TGTGCCAGCAGCTTAGGGGGACTAGGAGACGAGCAGTACTTC. Protein sequence: CASSLGGLGDEQYF.

The chain combines TRBV6-5 with TRBJ2-1; D is perhaps TRBD1 (7 bases). Germline V gene lookup returns CDR1 MNHEY and CDR2 SVGAGI. Trimming pared 6 bases from V and 4 bases from J, leaving 16 bases between. The CDR3 totals 15 residues. The CDR3 DNA sequence: TGTGCCAGCAGAACAGGGGACGCGGGGTACAATGAGCAGTTCTTC. This codes for CASRTGDAGYNEQFF.

The chain is built from TRBV5-1 and TRBJ2-1, with D perhaps TRBD1 (6 bases). The V and J ends lost 2 bases and 4 bases respectively, with 13 bases between them. The CDR3 totals 15 residues. Germline CDR1 SGHRS, CDR2 YFSETQ. CDR3 region: CASSFSGTQYNEQFF. The CDR3 DNA reads TGCGCCAGCAGCTTTTCCGGGACACAGTACAATGAGCAGTTCTTC.

CDR3 loop: CASSSHWTGLGYTF. For the CDR3, the DNA is TGTGCCAGCAGCTCCCACTGGACAGGGCTGGGCTACACCTTC. V and J are TRBV7-8 and TRBJ1-2; 8 bases agree with TRBD1. The CDR3 spans 14 residues. Germline V lookup: CDR1 SGHVS, CDR2 FQNEAQ. V was clipped by 4 bases and J by 8 bases; unmatched bases: 9. The full variable domain, rest sourced from reference TRBV7-8 and TRBJ1-2, is GAGVSQSPRYKVAKRGQDVALRCDPISGHVSLFWYQQALGQGPEFLTYFQNEAQLDKSGLPSDRFFAERPEGSVSTLKIQRTQQEDSAVYLCASSSHWTGLGYTFGSGTRLTVV.